The 17 T cell receptor beta chains presented below share a single source sample, sequenced in a study of T cells after yellow fever vaccination. Via MiXCR, TCRdb re-called the 5' RACE reads, giving one row per CDR3 protein. The sample yields about 350,000 distinct CDR3 sequences, less than 9.5% seen once. This specimen consisted of PBMCs, obtained more than 40 days after the first yellow fever vaccination. All receptors derive from a man between 18 and 35 years old who received the YFV17D yellow fever vaccine.

This clonotype was found a few times. This chain joins TRBV6-1 and TRBJ1-1, with 8 bases that match TRBD1. V shed 6 bases and J 1 base; nucleotides not matched to a gene: 4. Germline assignment: CDR1 MNHNS and CDR2 SASEGT. The CDR3 sequence is 14 residues long. The CDR3 DNA follows: TGTGCCAGCAGCACAGGGGGATCGAACACTGAAGCTTTCTTT. Translating gives CASSTGGSNTEAFF.

This clonotype was seen more than once but under ten times. The V gene is TRBV6-2 or TRBV6-3, the J gene TRBJ1-1; D unresolved. The CDR3 totals 15 residues. V was pared by 0 bases and J by 4 bases, with 12 bases between. Germline V gene sequence: CDR1 MNHEY, CDR2 SVGEGT. The CDR3 region has the DNA TGTGCCAGCAGTTACTCGGGTGGTAAGGGCACTGAAGCTTTCTTT. Protein product: CASSYSGGKGTEAFF.

The CDR3 loop reads CASRPGQNYNEQFF. CDR3 nucleotide sequence: TGTGCCAGCAGACCGGGACAGAACTACAATGAGCAGTTCTTC. This sequence joins TRBV7-9 and TRBJ2-1; TRBD1 matches at 7 bases. With V trimmed by 6 bases and J by 3 bases, 5 bases remained unmatched. The germline V gene encodes CDR1 SEHNR and CDR2 FQNEAQ (reference sequence). The CDR3 covers 14 residues.

This clonotype was seen at least ten times. The CDR3 loop is CSAGTAATNEKLFF. The CDR3 nucleotides are TGCAGTGCCGGGACAGCGGCAACTAATGAAAAACTGTTTTTT. The rearrangement links TRBV20-1 to TRBJ1-4; TRBD1 agrees at 7 bases. The V gene's germline CDR1 is DFQATT and CDR2 SNEGSKA (reference sequence). V was pared by 6 bases and J by 0 bases, with 4 bases of the junction left unmatched. CDR3 length: 14 amino acids.

V usage is TRBV20-1 and J usage is TRBJ1-6; the D is unclear. Germline-derived CDR1 and CDR2 are DFQATT and SNEGSKA (reference sequence). CDR3 length: 15 residues. V was cut by 6 bases and J by 5 bases, with 17 bases left in between. For the CDR3, the DNA is TGCAGTGCCACGATCCGGGAACAAAATAATTCACCCCTCCACTTT. Translating it yields CSATIREQNNSPLHF.

This clonotype was detected a few times. This sequence joins TRBV20-1 and TRBJ2-2; D is undetermined. The V end was cut by 3 bases, the J end by 6 bases, with 11 bases between. Germline V gives CDR1 DFQATT, CDR2 SNEGSKA (reference sequence). The length of the CDR3 is 13 residues. This chain's CDR3 is CSASPYSSGELFF. The CDR3 DNA sequence: TGCAGTGCTAGCCCTTACTCGTCCGGGGAGCTGTTTTTT.

This clonotype occurred a few times. The rearrangement uses TRBV5-1 and TRBJ2-1; TRBD1 aligns across 7 bases. The CDR3 consists of 16 residues. V was clipped by 4 bases and J by 4 bases; unmatched bases: 11. From germline, CDR1 is SGHRS and CDR2 YFSETQ. This CDR3 reads CASSHRDSRSYNEQFF. The DNA of the CDR3 is TGCGCCAGCAGCCACAGGGACAGTCGATCATACAATGAGCAGTTCTTC. The variable domain in full, with the rest retrieved from reference TRBV5-1 and TRBJ2-1, is KAGVTQTPRYLIKTRGQQVTLSCSPISGHRSVSWYQQTPGQGLQFLFEYFSETQRNKGNFPGRFSGRQFSNSRSEMNVSTLELGDSALYLCASSHRDSRSYNEQFFGPGTRLTVL.

This clonotype has ten or more counts. The J gene is TRBJ2-4, the V gene TRBV7-2; D gene unclear. CDR3 length: 12 amino acids. The germline CDR1 and CDR2 sequences are SGHTA and FQGNSA. V was shortened by 5 bases and J by 7 bases, with 9 bases between the two germline ends. CDR3 protein: CASSLIGNIQYF. CDR3 in DNA: TGTGCCAGCAGCCTAATAGGGAACATTCAGTACTTC.

The chain couples TRBV4-3 to TRBJ1-2, with 7 bases that match TRBD1. V shed 0 bases and J 6 bases; nucleotides not matched to a gene: 7. The CDR3 has 15 amino acids. CDR1 LGHNA and CDR2 YSLEER come from the germline V gene. CDR3 sequence (DNA): TGCGCCAGCAGCCAAGAAGCCCGACAGGGACATGGCTACACCTTC. Its translation is CASSQEARQGHGYTF.

This clonotype has a handful of counts. The rearrangement uses TRBV7-2 and TRBJ2-4; D may be TRBD2 (6 bases). Between the trimmed V and J ends, which lost 0 bases and 7 bases, there was a span of 13 bases. CDR1 SGHTA and CDR2 FQGNSA come from the germline V gene. CDR3 size: 15 residues. CDR3 bases: TGTGCCAGCAGCTTAGCGGGGACTCGGGGGAACATTCAGTACTTC. This translates into CASSLAGTRGNIQYF.

This clonotype has a count of ten or more. This sequence joins TRBV6-1 and TRBJ1-2; 8 positions agree with TRBD1. CDR1 is MNHNS, CDR2 SASEGT, per germline. The CDR3 extends over 16 amino acids. V dropped 0 bases and J dropped 4; count of bases not matched to a gene: 7. DNA of the CDR3: TGTGCCAGCAGTGAAGCTTGGACAGGGCGGGTCTATGGCTACACCTTC. This codes for CASSEAWTGRVYGYTF.

The CDR3 DNA follows: TGTGCCAGCAGGTCCGGGACTGAAGTCAGCACCATATATTTT. This codes for CASRSGTEVSTIYF. The V gene is TRBV12-3 or TRBV12-4, the J gene TRBJ1-3; possible D gene TRBD1, 5 bases. The V and J ends lost 6 bases and 9 bases respectively, with 18 bases between them. This CDR3 has 14 amino acids.

This rearrangement joins TRBV29-1 to TRBJ2-7; TRBD2 agrees at 14 bases. The J segment lost 12 bases and the V segment lost 3 bases, leaving 7 bases of the junction unmatched. Germline V gene data show CDR1 as SQVTM and CDR2 as ANQGSEA. The CDR3 consists of 13 residues. The CDR3 spells CSVEVPGTSGGYF. The CDR3 DNA is TGCAGCGTTGAGGTCCCCGGGACTAGCGGGGGGTACTTC.

This clonotype was seen a handful of times. The chain combines TRBV29-1 with TRBJ2-3, with D possibly called TRBD1 or TRBD2 (7 bases each). Germline V gene lookup returns CDR1 SQVTM and CDR2 ANQGSEA. The CDR3 is 17 residues long. Trimming cost V 2 bases and J 4 bases, with 22 bases left between them. The CDR3 sequence is CSVEKGAGGGAPDTQYF. For the CDR3, the DNA is TGCAGCGTTGAAAAGGGGGCAGGGGGGGGGGCCCCAGATACGCAGTATTTT.

This clonotype was detected a few times. The gene calls are TRBV12-3 or TRBV12-4 and TRBJ2-3; 11 nucleotides agree with TRBD1. The CDR3 is 15 residues long. J lost 3 bases, V lost 6 bases, and 5 bases had no gene match. In DNA form, the CDR3 reads TGTGCCAGCAGCCCGGGACAGGGGGGAACAGATACGCAGTATTTT. Translation: CASSPGQGGTDTQYF.

This clonotype has only a few counts. The chain joins TRBV6-2 or TRBV6-3 to TRBJ2-2; D gene ambiguous. The germline V gene has CDR1 MNHEY and CDR2 SVGEGT. V was pared by 6 bases and J by 1 base, with 9 bases between. There are 14 residues in the CDR3. CDR3 DNA sequence: TGTGCCAGCAGGCGACACGGGAACACCGGGGAGCTGTTTTTT. Its protein is CASRRHGNTGELFF.

In this sample, this clonotype turned up many times. The V gene is TRBV7-6, the J gene TRBJ2-7; D not certain. The germline V and J ends were trimmed by 2 bases and 3 bases, with 8 bases remaining between them. The V gene's germline CDR1 is SGHVS and CDR2 FNYEAQ. The CDR3 is 13 amino acids. The CDR3: CASSLSGSYEQYF. The CDR3 nucleotides are TGTGCCAGCAGCTTAAGTGGCAGCTACGAGCAGTACTTC.